Included here is one T cell receptor beta chain sequence, with context. At one boundary the junction diverges from the germline segment, which might be a read error. Original handling: How many nucleated cells were present was estimated from reference gene primer amplification. Sequencing was performed with immunoSEQ multiplex PCR; in TCRdb, only in-frame clones are kept and a portion is missing. That table furnishes V, J and clone size, whereas the DNA furnished D and trimming. The table records some 400,000 clones, about 80% of them present only once. This entry belongs to a study of blood T cell repertoires in COVID-19. Study-wide context: The study drew acute and convalescent COVID-19 samples from the United States, Italy and Spain.

Germline V gene sequence: CDR1 SEHNR, CDR2 FQNEAQ (reference sequence). The CDR3 has 13 residues. The chain links TRBV7-9 to TRBJ1-2; D uncertain. Material: peripheral blood. The origin of this receptor is a human donor with acute or convalescent COVID-19. The donor label of this sample is uncertain. The chain's CDR3 is CASSLVSGKVPLF. CDR3 DNA: TGTGCCAGCAGCTTAGTATCCGGGAAGGTTCCTCTCTTC.